This TCR beta chain was recorded in a study of blood T cells in healthy people across ages. Unmatched junction bases numbered 10, after V lost 4 bases and J lost 7 bases. The CDR3 contains 15 residues. The germline V gene has CDR1 SQVTM and CDR2 ANQGSEA. A sample-barcoded 5' primer and a J-beta primer mix were used in a second PCR of about 7 to 12 cycles. A single record per CDR3 protein comes from TCRdb applying MiXCR to the 5' RACE reads. The table shows some 760,000 distinct CDR3 sequences, with 25% occurring only once. In addition, the sample was reused for a study of T cells of mothers and their children. Turning to that study: Versus unrelated pairs, overlap was slightly higher in related mother-child pairs, without reaching significance.

This receptor was identified in a boy aged 5-17 years in good health. This chain links TRBV29-1 with TRBJ2-1, with 10 bases that match TRBD2. The sample comprised blood. CDR3 DNA: TGCAGCGTTGGAGTTAGCGGGAGGCACGGGAATGAGCAGTTCTTC. Protein product: CSVGVSGRHGNEQFF.